The 21 T cell receptor beta chains below all came from one sample that was sequenced in a study of T cells in localized non-small cell lung cancer. Profiling relied on immunoSEQ multiplex PCR, and the TCRdb table lists in-frame clones only, not all of them. This table has approximately 30,000 clones, 88% appearing once. The sample here was peripheral blood, taken before any cancer treatment. All receptors come from a woman aged 40 to 75 with stage I lung adenocarcinoma.

The chain recombines TRBV9 with TRBJ1-2; TRBD1 agrees at 7 bases. This CDR3 has 17 residues. Unmatched junction bases numbered 14, after V lost 0 bases and J lost 6 bases. Germline V gene sequence: CDR1 SGDLS, CDR2 YYNGEE. The CDR3 spells CASSVGTNRGVVDGYTF. The CDR3 nucleotides are TGTGCCAGCAGCGTAGGAACTAACAGGGGAGTTGTAGATGGCTACACCTTC.

V usage is TRBV10-3 and J usage is TRBJ2-1, with TRBD1 matching 12 bases. The CDR3 is 21 residues long. With V trimmed by 2 bases and J by 0 bases, 14 bases remained unmatched. CDR1 is ENHRY, CDR2 SYGVKD, per germline. CDR3 loop: CAISETSGTGGEVSSYNEQFF. DNA for the CDR3: TGTGCCATCAGTGAGACGTCCGGGACAGGGGGCGAAGTGTCCTCCTACAATGAGCAGTTCTTC.

The chain joins TRBV18 to TRBJ2-7; D is possibly TRBD1 (5 bases). The CDR3 length is 13 residues. Trimming removed 9 bases at V and 0 bases at J, with 12 bases between. The germline gives CDR1 KGHSH, CDR2 LQKENI. In DNA form, the CDR3 reads TGTGCCAGTTCAGGGTTTAGCTCCTACGAGCAGTACTTC. This encodes CASSGFSSYEQYF. The complete variable domain, with remaining parts taken from reference TRBV18 and TRBJ2-7, reads NAGVMQNPRHLVRRRGQEARLRCSPMKGHSHVYWYRQLPEEGLKFMVYLQKENIIDESGMPKERFSAEFPKEGPSILRIQQVVRGDSAAYFCASSGFSSYEQYFGPGTRLTVT.

V and J are TRBV7-2 and TRBJ2-1; D ambiguous. V was pared by 1 base and J by 9 bases, with 4 bases between. The germline gives CDR1 SGHTA, CDR2 FQGNSA. The CDR3 is 11 residues long. DNA for the CDR3: TGTGCCAGCAGCTTAGGGAGTGAGCAGTTCTTC. This translates into CASSLGSEQFF.

This clone was detected only once. CDR3 bases: TGTGCCAGCAGCACCCTGAGACCTAGCAATCAGCCCCAGCATTTT. Amino acid sequence: CASSTLRPSNQPQHF. The V gene is TRBV7-8, the J gene TRBJ1-5; D gene uncertain. With 5 bases removed from V and 0 bases from J, the gap between germline ends came to 11 bases. CDR1 is SGHVS, CDR2 FQNEAQ, per germline. This CDR3 has 15 residues.

The genes are TRBV12-5 and TRBJ2-4; D remains ambiguous. The germline V and J ends were trimmed by 4 bases and 3 bases, with 13 bases remaining between them. The CDR3 length is 15 residues. CDR1 and CDR2 from the germline V gene are LGHNT and FRNRAP. The CDR3 here is CASGYPPDGKNIQYF. CDR3 in DNA: TGTGCTAGTGGTTATCCGCCGGATGGCAAAAACATTCAGTACTTC. Using reference TRBV12-5 and TRBJ2-4 for the parts outside the CDR3, the full variable domain is DARVTQTPRHKVTEMGQEVTMRCQPILGHNTVFWYRQTMMQGLELLAYFRNRAPLDDSGMPKDRFSAEMPDATLATLKIQPSEPRDSAVYFCASGYPPDGKNIQYFGAGTRLSVL.

V and J are TRBV5-1 and TRBJ1-5, with a possible D match to TRBD1 (5 bases). The germline V and J ends were trimmed by 4 bases and 0 bases, with 11 bases remaining between them. Germline V gene lookup returns CDR1 SGHRS and CDR2 YFSETQ. The length of the CDR3 is 15 residues. In DNA, the CDR3 is TGCGCCAGCAGCCCGTCAGGGACTAGCAATCAGCCCCAGCATTTT. Its protein product is CASSPSGTSNQPQHF.

The table lists this clone with a count of one. The chain combines TRBV27 with TRBJ2-7; TRBD1 is a possible D gene (6 bases). Germline lookup yields CDR1 MNHEY and CDR2 SMNVEV (reference sequence). The CDR3 extends over 16 amino acids. The germline V and J ends were trimmed by 7 bases and 7 bases, with 26 bases remaining between them. In DNA form, the CDR3 reads TGTGCCAGCAAGTTACAGGGCGTCTCATCTACGAGTGAGCAGTACTTC. Its translation: CASKLQGVSSTSEQYF.

This sequence joins TRBV9 and TRBJ1-5, with D hard to call. With 0 bases removed from V and 1 base from J, the gap between germline ends came to 2 bases. Germline V gene data show CDR1 as SGDLS and CDR2 as YYNGEE. The length of the CDR3 is 13 residues. The CDR3, as DNA: TGTGCCAGCAGCGTAGAGAGCAATCAGCCCCAGCATTTT. This codes for CASSVESNQPQHF.

The chain carries TRBV18 and TRBJ1-5, with D unclear. The CDR3 contains 13 residues. Deletions cut 2 bases from V and 9 bases from J, with 11 bases between. Germline assignment: CDR1 KGHSH and CDR2 LQKENI. The CDR3 spells CASSPESAAPQHF. In DNA, the CDR3 is TGTGCCAGCTCACCAGAAAGCGCCGCGCCCCAGCATTTT.

The rearrangement uses TRBV14 and TRBJ1-6; D may be TRBD1 (5 bases). CDR1 and CDR2 (germline): SGHDN, FVKESK. The V end was cut by 2 bases, the J end by 0 bases, with 8 bases between. This CDR3 has 16 amino acids. As DNA, the CDR3 is TGTGCCAGCAGCCAATTACAGGACTCCTATAATTCACCCCTCCACTTT. Its protein product is CASSQLQDSYNSPLHF.

The chain links TRBV6-1 to TRBJ1-2; D gene unclear. CDR1 MNHNS and CDR2 SASEGT come from the germline V gene. V lost 4 bases to trimming and J lost 7 bases, with 13 bases between them. The CDR3 covers 13 residues. This CDR3 reads CASSVEREVGYTF. The CDR3 DNA is TGTGCCAGCAGTGTCGAAAGGGAGGTTGGCTACACCTTC.

This chain uses TRBV15 with TRBJ2-5; D remains ambiguous. Germline V gives CDR1 LNHNV, CDR2 YYDKDF (reference sequence). CDR3 size: 14 residues. V shed 0 bases and J shed 4 bases, with 9 bases lying between them. The CDR3, as DNA: TGTGCCACCAGCAGAGATTCCGCCGGAGAGACCCAGTACTTC. Encoded protein: CATSRDSAGETQYF.

This clone appeared once. V gene TRBV6-1 combines with J gene TRBJ2-2; no clear D. The CDR3 covers 13 residues. Germline V gene data show CDR1 as MNHNS and CDR2 as SASEGT. Trimming shortened V by 7 bases and J by 4 bases, and 10 bases separated the two germline ends. The CDR3 reads CASKPWSTGELFF. As DNA, the CDR3 is TGTGCCAGCAAACCCTGGAGCACCGGGGAGCTGTTTTTT.

This sequence joins TRBV27 and TRBJ2-7; D might be TRBD1 (6 bases). V gave up 10 bases and J gave up 0 bases, with 13 bases separating them. Germline CDR1 and CDR2: MNHEY and SMNVEV (reference sequence). The CDR3 spans 13 residues. In DNA form, the CDR3 reads TGTGCCACGAGACAGGTAAACTCCTACGAGCAGTACTTC. Its protein is CATRQVNSYEQYF.

This chain uses TRBV7-2 with TRBJ2-1, with 7 positions matching TRBD2. Trimming took 2 bases from V and 8 from J; bases not matched to a gene: 6. The CDR3 runs 14 residues. Germline CDR1 reads SGHTA; CDR2 reads FQGNSA. This chain's CDR3 is CASSLSGGVYEQFF. The CDR3 nucleotides are TGTGCCAGCAGCTTAAGTGGGGGGGTGTATGAGCAGTTCTTC.

V gene TRBV20-1 combines with J gene TRBJ2-5, with D hard to call. V lost 3 bases, J lost 3 bases, and 2 bases lay in between. The germline V gene encodes CDR1 DFQATT and CDR2 SNEGSKA (reference sequence). This CDR3 has 10 residues. The DNA of the CDR3 is TGCAGTGCTAGGAAAGAGACCCAGTACTTC. This encodes CSARKETQYF.

This clone was seen a single time. The chain joins TRBV4-3 to TRBJ1-2; a possible D gene is TRBD1 (6 bases). V lost 1 base and J lost 2, with 20 bases in between. The CDR3 length is 18 residues. Per germline, CDR1 LGHNA and CDR2 YSLEER. CDR3 DNA: TGCGCCAGCAGCCAAGGGACCCGTAGCGGGGGGGGCAACTATGGCTACACCTTC. Protein: CASSQGTRSGGGNYGYTF.

The gene calls are TRBV7-7 and TRBJ2-1, with 8 bases that match TRBD1. From germline, CDR1 is SSHAT and CDR2 FNYEAQ (reference sequence). Trimming cost V 5 bases and J 3 bases; bases outside gene matches: 6. The CDR3 extends over 15 amino acids. This chain's CDR3 is CASSPGTGLYNEQFF. Written as DNA, the CDR3 is TGTGCCAGCAGCCCCGGGACAGGACTCTACAATGAGCAGTTCTTC.

This chain joins TRBV7-2 and TRBJ1-2; D not certain. Germline V CDR1 and CDR2: SGHTA, FQGNSA. V was cut by 2 bases and J by 1 base, with 8 bases left in between. The CDR3 length is 14 residues. The CDR3 DNA is TGTGCCAGCAGCTTAACCGACTTTAACTATGGCTACACCTTC. Its translation: CASSLTDFNYGYTF.

J is TRBJ1-6 and V is TRBV6-5; D is possibly TRBD1 (6 bases). This CDR3 is 16 amino acids long. Trimming cost V 0 bases and J 8 bases, with 14 bases left between them. In germline, CDR1 is MNHEY, CDR2 SVGAGI. CDR3 sequence: CASSYSPTGGHSPLHF. CDR3 sequence (DNA): TGTGCCAGCAGTTACTCCCCGACAGGAGGACATTCACCCCTCCACTTT.